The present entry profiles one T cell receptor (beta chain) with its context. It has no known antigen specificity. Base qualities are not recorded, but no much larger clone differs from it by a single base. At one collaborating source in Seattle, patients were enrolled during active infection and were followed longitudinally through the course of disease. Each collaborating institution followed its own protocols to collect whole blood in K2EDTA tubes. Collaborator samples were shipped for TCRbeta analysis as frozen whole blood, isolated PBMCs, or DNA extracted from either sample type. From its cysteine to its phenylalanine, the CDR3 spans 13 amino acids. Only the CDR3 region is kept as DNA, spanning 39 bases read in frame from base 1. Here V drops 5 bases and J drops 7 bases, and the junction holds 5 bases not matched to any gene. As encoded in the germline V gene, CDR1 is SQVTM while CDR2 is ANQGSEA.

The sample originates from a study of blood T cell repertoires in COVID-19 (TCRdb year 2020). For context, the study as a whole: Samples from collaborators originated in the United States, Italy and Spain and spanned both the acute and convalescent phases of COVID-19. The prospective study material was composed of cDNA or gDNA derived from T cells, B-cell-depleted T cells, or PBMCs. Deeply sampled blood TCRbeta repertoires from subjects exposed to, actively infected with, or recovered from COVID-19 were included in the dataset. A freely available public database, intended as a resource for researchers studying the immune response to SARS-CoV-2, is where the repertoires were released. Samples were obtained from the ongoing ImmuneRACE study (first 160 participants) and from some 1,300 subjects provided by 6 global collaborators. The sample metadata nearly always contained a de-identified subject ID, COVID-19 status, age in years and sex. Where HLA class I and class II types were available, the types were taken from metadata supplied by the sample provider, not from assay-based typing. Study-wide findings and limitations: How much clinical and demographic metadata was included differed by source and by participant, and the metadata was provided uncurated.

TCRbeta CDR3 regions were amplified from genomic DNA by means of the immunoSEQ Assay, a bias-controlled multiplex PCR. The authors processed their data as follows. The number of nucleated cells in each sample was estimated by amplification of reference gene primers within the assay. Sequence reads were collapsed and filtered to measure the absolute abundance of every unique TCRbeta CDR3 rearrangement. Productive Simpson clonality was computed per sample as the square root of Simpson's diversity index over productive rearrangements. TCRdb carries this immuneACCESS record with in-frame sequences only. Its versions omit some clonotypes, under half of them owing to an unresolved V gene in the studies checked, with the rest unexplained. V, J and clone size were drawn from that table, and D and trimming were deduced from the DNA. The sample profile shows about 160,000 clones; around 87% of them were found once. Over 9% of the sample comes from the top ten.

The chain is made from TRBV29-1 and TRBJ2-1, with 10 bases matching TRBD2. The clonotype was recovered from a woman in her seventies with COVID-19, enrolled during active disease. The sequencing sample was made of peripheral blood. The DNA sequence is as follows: TGCAGCGTTAGCGGGGGGGTATATAATGAGCAGTTCTTC. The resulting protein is CSVSGGVYNEQFF.